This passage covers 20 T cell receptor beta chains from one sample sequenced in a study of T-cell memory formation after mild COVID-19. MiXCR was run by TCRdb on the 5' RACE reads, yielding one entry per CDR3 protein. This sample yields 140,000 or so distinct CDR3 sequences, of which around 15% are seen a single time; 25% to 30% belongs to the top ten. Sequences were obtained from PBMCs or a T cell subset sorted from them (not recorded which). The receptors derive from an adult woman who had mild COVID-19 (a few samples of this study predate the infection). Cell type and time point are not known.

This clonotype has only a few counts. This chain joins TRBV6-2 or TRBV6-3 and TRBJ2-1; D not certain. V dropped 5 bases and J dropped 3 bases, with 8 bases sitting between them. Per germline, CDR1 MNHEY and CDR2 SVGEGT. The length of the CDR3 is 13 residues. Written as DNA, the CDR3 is TGTGCCAGCAGTGCAACTAACTACAATGAGCAGTTCTTC. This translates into CASSATNYNEQFF.

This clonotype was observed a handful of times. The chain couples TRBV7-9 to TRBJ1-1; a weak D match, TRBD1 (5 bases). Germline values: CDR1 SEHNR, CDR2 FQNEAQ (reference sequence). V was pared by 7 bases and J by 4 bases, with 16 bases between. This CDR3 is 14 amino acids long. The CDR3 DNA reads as TGTGCCAGCACCTCTCAGGGTTTGTTCACTGAAGCTTTCTTT. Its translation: CASTSQGLFTEAFF. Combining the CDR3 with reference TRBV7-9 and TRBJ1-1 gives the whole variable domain DTGVSQNPRHKITKRGQNVTFRCDPISEHNRLYWYRQTLGQGPEFLTYFQNEAQLEKSRLLSDRFSAERPKGSFSTLEIQRTEQGDSAMYLCASTSQGLFTEAFFGQGTRLTVV.

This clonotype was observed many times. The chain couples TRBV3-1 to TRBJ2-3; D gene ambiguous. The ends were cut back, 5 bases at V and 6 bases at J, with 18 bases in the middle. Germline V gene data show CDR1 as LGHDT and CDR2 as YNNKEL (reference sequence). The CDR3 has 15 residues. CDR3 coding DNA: TGTGCCAGCAGCTTCGCGGCCAACTTTGGGGATACGCAGTATTTT. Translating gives CASSFAANFGDTQYF.

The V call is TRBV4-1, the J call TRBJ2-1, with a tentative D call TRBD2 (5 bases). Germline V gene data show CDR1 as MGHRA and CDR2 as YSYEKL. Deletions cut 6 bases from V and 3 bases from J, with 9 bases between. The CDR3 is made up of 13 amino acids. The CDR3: CASRERNYNEQFF. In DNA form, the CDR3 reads TGCGCCAGCAGGGAGCGGAACTACAATGAGCAGTTCTTC.

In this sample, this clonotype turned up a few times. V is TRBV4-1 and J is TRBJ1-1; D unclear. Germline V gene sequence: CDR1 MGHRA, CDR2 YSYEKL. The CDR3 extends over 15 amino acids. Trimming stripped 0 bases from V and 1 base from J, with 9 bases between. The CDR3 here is CASSQDGNWNTEAFF. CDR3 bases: TGCGCCAGCAGCCAAGATGGAAATTGGAACACTGAAGCTTTCTTT.

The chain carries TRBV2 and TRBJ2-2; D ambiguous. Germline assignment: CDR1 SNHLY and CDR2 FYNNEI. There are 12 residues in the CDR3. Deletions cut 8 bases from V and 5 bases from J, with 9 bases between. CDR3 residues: CASAPGTGELFF. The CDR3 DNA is TGTGCCAGCGCTCCGGGTACCGGGGAGCTGTTTTTT.

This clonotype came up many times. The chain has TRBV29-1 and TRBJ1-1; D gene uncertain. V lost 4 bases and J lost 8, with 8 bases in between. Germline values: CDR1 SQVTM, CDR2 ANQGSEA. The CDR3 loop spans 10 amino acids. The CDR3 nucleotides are TGCAGCGTTGTTGAGCAGGAAGCTTTCTTT. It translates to CSVVEQEAFF.

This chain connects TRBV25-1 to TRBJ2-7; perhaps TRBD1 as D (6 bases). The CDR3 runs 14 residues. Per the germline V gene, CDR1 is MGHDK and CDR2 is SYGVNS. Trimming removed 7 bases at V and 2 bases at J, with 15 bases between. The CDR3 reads CASKSTGPTYEQYF. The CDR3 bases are TGTGCCAGCAAATCTACAGGGCCTACCTACGAGCAGTACTTC.

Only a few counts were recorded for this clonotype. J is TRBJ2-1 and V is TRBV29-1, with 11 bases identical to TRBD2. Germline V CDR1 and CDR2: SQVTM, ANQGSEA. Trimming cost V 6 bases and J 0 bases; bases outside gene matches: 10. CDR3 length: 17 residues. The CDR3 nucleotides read TGCAGCGTGTCCCTAGCGGGGGGCAGGAGCTCCTACAATGAGCAGTTCTTC. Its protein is CSVSLAGGRSSYNEQFF.

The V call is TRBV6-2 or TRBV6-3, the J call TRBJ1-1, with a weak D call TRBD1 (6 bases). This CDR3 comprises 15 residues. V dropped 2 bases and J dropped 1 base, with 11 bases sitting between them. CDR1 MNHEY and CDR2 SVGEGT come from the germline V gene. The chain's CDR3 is CASSYSRDKNTEAFF. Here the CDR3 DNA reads TGTGCCAGCAGTTACAGCCGGGACAAGAACACTGAAGCTTTCTTT.

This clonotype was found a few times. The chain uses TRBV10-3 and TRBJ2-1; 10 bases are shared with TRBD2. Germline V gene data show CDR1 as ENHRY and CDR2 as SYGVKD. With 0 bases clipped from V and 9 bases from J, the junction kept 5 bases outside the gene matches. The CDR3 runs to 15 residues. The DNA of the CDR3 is TGTGCCATCAGTGAGTCGTGGACTAGCGGAGTTGAGCAGTTCTTC. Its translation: CAISESWTSGVEQFF.

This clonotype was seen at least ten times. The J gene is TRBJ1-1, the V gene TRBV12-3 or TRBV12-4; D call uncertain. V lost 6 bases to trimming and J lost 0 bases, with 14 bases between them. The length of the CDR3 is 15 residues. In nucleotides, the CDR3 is TGTGCCAGCAGCGCCCAGGTTCGCATGAACACTGAAGCTTTCTTT. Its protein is CASSAQVRMNTEAFF.

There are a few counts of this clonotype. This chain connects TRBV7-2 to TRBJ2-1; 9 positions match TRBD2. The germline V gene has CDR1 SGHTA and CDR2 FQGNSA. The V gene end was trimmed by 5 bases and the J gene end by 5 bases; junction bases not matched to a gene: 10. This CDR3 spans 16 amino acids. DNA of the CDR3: TGTGCCAGCAGCCAAAGTAGCGGGAGATGGGACAATGAGCAGTTCTTC. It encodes CASSQSSGRWDNEQFF. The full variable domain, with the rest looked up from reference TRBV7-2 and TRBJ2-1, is GAGVSQSPSNKVTEKGKDVELRCDPISGHTALYWYRQSLGQGLEFLIYFQGNSAPDKSGLPSDRFSAERTGGSVSTLTIQRTQQEDSAVYLCASSQSSGRWDNEQFFGPGTRLTVL.

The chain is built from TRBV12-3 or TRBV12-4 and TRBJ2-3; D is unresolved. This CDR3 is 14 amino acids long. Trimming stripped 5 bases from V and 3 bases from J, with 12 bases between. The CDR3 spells CASSVSRVTDTQYF. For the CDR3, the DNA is TGTGCCAGCAGTGTAAGTCGGGTGACAGATACGCAGTATTTT.

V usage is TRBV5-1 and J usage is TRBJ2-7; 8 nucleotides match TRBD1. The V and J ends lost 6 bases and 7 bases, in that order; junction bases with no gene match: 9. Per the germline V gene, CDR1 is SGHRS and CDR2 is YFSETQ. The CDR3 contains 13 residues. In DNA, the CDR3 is TGCGCCAGCACCCGGACAGGGCCCGCGGAGCAGTACTTC. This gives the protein CASTRTGPAEQYF.

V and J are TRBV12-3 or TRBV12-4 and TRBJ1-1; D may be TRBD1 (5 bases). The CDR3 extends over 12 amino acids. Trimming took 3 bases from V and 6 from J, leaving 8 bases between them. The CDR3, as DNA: TGTGCCAGCAGTTTGGGGACCCCTGAAGCTTTCTTT. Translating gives CASSLGTPEAFF.

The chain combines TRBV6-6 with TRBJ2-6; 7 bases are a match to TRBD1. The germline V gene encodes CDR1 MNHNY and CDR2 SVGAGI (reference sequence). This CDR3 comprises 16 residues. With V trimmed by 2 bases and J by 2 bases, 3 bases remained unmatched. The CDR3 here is CASSYPDRAGANVLTF. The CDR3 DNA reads TGTGCCAGCAGTTACCCCGACAGGGCTGGGGCCAACGTCCTGACTTTC.

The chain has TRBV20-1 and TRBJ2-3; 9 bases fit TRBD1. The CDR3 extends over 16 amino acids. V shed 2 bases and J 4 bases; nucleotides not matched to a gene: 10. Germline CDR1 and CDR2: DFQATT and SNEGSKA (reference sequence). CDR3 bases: TGCAGTGCTAGACCAACAGGGGGCGATGGATCAGATACGCAGTATTTT. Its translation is CSARPTGGDGSDTQYF.

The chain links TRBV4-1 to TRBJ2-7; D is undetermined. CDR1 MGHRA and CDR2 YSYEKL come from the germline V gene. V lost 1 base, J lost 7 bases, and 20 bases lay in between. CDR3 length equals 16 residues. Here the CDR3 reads CASSQGSQTPFGEQYF. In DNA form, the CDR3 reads TGCGCCAGCAGCCAAGGTTCACAGACCCCTTTTGGAGAGCAGTACTTC.

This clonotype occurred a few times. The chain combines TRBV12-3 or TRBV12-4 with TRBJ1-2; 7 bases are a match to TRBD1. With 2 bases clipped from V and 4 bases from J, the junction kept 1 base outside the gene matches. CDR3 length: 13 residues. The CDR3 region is CASSLTGAYGYTF. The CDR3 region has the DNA TGTGCCAGCAGTTTAACAGGGGCCTATGGCTACACCTTC.